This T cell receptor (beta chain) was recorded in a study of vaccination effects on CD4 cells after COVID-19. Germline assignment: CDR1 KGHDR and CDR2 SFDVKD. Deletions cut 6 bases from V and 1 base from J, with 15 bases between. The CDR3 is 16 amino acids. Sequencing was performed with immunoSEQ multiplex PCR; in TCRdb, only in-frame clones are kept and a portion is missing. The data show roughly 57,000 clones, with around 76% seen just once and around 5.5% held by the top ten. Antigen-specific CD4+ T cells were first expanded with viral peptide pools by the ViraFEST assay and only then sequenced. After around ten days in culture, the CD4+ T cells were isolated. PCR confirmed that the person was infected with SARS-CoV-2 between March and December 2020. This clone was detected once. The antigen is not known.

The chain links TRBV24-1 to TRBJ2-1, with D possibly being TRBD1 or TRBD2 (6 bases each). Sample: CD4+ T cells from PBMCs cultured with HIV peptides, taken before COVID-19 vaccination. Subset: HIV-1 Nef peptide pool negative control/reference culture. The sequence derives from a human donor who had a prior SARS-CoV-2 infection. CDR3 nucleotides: TGTGCCACCAGTCCCGGGGGCAGGGGATCCTACAATGAGCAGTTCTTC. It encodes CATSPGGRGSYNEQFF.